The present TCR beta chain was sequenced within a study of shared clonotypes between healthy human individuals. TCRdb's copy holds only in-frame clones and misses some; the assay was immunoSEQ multiplex PCR. The table records 2 million to 3 million clones, over 85% of them present only once. Study-wide results and limits: Naive CD4 clonotype sharing across several donors was 4% to 5.5%.

CDR1 and CDR2 (germline): SGHTA, FQGNSA. CDR3 length equals 15 residues. V was trimmed by 5 bases and J by 5 bases, leaving 18 bases between them. In regard to this clone: Antigen unknown.

Source material: naive CD4+ T cells sorted from blood. Indicated subset: CD45RA+ positively selected. The receptor was derived from a man in his late teens or twenties in good health. The chain couples TRBV7-2 to TRBJ1-1; D gene unclear. The CDR3 coding sequence is TGTGCCAGCAGCCCCTCGGGATCGGGGAGAACTGAAGCTTTCTTT. It specifies CASSPSGSGRTEAFF.